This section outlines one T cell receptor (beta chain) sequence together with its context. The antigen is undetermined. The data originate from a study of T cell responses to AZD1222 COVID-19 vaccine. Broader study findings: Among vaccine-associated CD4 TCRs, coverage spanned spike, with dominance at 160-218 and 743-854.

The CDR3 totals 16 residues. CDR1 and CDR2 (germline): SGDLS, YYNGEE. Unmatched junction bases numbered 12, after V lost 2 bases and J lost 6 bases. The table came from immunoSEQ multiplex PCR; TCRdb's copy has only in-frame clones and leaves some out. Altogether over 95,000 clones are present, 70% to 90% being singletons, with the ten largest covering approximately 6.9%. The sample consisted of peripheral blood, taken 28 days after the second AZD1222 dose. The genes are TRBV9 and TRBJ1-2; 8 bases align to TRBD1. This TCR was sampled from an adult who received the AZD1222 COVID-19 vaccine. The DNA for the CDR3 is TGTGCCAGCAGCGTCGGACAGGGACGCTTTAATGATGGCTACACCTTC. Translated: CASSVGQGRFNDGYTF.